This TCR beta chain comes out of a study of T-cell reconstitution after alpha-beta-depleted transplantation in children. CDR1 and CDR2 from the germline V gene are SGHTA and FQGNSA. J was trimmed by 13 bases and V by 5 bases; bases with no gene match: 7. The CDR3 runs to 13 residues. The TCRbeta library was prepared with unique molecular identifiers. Via MiXCR, TCRdb re-called the PCR reads, giving one row per CDR3 protein. The repertoire has hundreds of thousands of distinct CDR3 sequences, approximately 20% of them found once; the top ten carry 3% to 3.5%. This clonotype was counted only a few times.

The sequence came from a human donor who donated a stem cell graft to a child with acute lymphoblastic leukemia. The genes are TRBV7-2 and TRBJ1-6, with 8 bases lining up with TRBD1. The sequenced sample was PBMCs from the stem cell graft donor, obtained from the stem cell graft. CDR3: CASSVRQGRPLHF. CDR3 coding DNA: TGTGCCAGCAGCGTACGACAGGGGAGGCCCCTCCACTTT. The complete variable domain, with remaining parts taken from reference TRBV7-2 and TRBJ1-6, reads GAGVSQSPSNKVTEKGKDVELRCDPISGHTALYWYRQSLGQGLEFLIYFQGNSAPDKSGLPSDRFSAERTGGSVSTLTIQRTQQEDSAVYLCASSVRQGRPLHFGNGTRLTVT.